This TCR beta chain was captured in a study of Ad26.COV2.S vaccination and SARS-CoV-2 variants. Turning to the study itself: Donor was one of the participants in the Ad26.COV2.S arm of the COV1001 trial. Into the muscle, Ad26.COV2.S was dosed once or twice, 56 days apart.

About this clone: Its target is unknown.

Profiling relied on immunoSEQ multiplex PCR, and the TCRdb table lists in-frame clones only, not all of them. Of around 450,000 clones in the sample, 89% were seen once. Treatment meaning: over 15 received Ad26.COV2.S at low or high dose, single or two shots; 5 received placebo; per-sample allocation not given. Day 63 after the first injection of vaccine or placebo was the sampling time. This CDR3 has 14 amino acids. The junction had 9 bases not matched to a gene; V was cut back by 6 bases and J by 7 bases. From germline, CDR1 is GTSNPN and CDR2 SVGIG (reference sequence). Overall study findings and caveats: Considerable breadth of spike-specific CD8+ and CD4+ T cell responses has reportedly been documented following vaccination.

Sequences were derived from peripheral blood, sampled in a trial of Ad26.COV2.S vaccine versus placebo. This receptor was obtained from a person between 18 and 65 years old who received the Ad26.COV2.S COVID-19 vaccine or a placebo. This sequence joins TRBV30 and TRBJ1-6; 7 nucleotides align to TRBD1. The CDR3 reads CACGGGAGNSPLHF. DNA for the CDR3: TGTGCCTGCGGAGGGGGCGCAGGAAATTCACCCCTCCACTTT.